One sample yielded the 9 T cell receptor beta chains listed below, sequenced in a study of CD4+ T cells in melanoma. The repertoire was sequenced with immunoSEQ multiplex PCR; TCRdb's copy has only in-frame clones and lacks some. The sample contains some 110,000 clones, 80% to 95% of which appear only once. The sample was peripheral blood. Source of these receptors: a human donor with melanoma.

The V and J genes are TRBV11-2 and TRBJ2-2; 9 positions match TRBD1. Germline CDR1 reads SGHAT; CDR2 reads FQNNGV. Trimming at V came to 4 bases and at J to 4 bases, leaving 4 bases not matched to a gene. This CDR3 comprises 15 residues. The CDR3 DNA reads as TGTGCCAGCAGCTCCTTGACAGGGGGCACCGGGGAGCTGTTTTTT. Amino acids: CASSSLTGGTGELFF. The full variable domain, completed using reference TRBV11-2 and TRBJ2-2, is EAGVAQSPRYKIIEKRQSVAFWCNPISGHATLYWYQQILGQGPKLLIQFQNNGVVDDSQLPKDRFSAERLKGVDSTLKIQPAKLEDSAVYLCASSSLTGGTGELFFGEGSRLTVL.

The chain carries TRBV2 and TRBJ2-5, with 10 bases matching TRBD1. CDR1 SNHLY and CDR2 FYNNEI come from the germline V gene. This CDR3 has 15 amino acids. J lost 5 bases, V lost 1 base, and 4 bases had no gene match. This CDR3 is CASSEETGGGETQYF. The CDR3 coding sequence is TGTGCCAGCAGTGAAGAGACAGGGGGCGGCGAGACCCAGTACTTC.

The J gene is TRBJ1-4, the V gene TRBV6-1; 7 nucleotides line up with TRBD1. Germline-derived CDR1 and CDR2 are MNHNS and SASEGT. The CDR3 covers 13 residues. J lost 6 bases, V lost 4 bases, and 2 bases had no gene match. The CDR3 spells CASSVGTDEKLFF. The CDR3 nucleotides are TGTGCCAGCAGTGTCGGGACAGATGAAAAACTGTTTTTT.

The CDR3 DNA reads TGTGCCTGGAGTGCGGGGACAGGTCAGCAGTTCTTC. Translated: CAWSAGTGQQFF. The chain joins TRBV30 to TRBJ2-1; the match to TRBD1 covers 8 bases. CDR1 is GTSNPN, CDR2 SVGIG, per germline (reference sequence). CDR3 length: 12 amino acids. The ends lost 1 base at V and 11 bases at J; junction bases unmatched: 4.

The rearrangement joins TRBV9 to TRBJ2-7, with 7 bases aligning to TRBD2. CDR3 length: 15 residues. Trimming took 0 bases from V and 0 from J; bases not matched to a gene: 3. Germline V gives CDR1 SGDLS, CDR2 YYNGEE. CDR3 residues: CASSVGLAASYEQYF. CDR3 in DNA: TGTGCCAGCAGCGTAGGACTAGCCGCCTCCTACGAGCAGTACTTC.

This chain joins TRBV7-2 and TRBJ2-5; D is unclear. V lost 2 bases to trimming and J lost 5 bases, with 12 bases between them. CDR3 length equals 14 residues. Germline V lookup: CDR1 SGHTA, CDR2 FQGNSA. CDR3 protein: CASSLTNLLETQYF. In DNA, the CDR3 is TGTGCCAGCAGCTTAACCAACTTGTTGGAGACCCAGTACTTC.

Points on this clone: An end of the junction differs from the germline gene, which may be a read error. The V and J genes are TRBV6-5 and TRBJ1-2, with a weak D call TRBD1 (6 bases). This CDR3 is 15 amino acids long. Germline CDR1 reads MNHEY; CDR2 reads SVGAGI. The CDR3 nucleotides are TGTGCCAGCAGTTACTCCACGAGGGGGGACTATGGCCACACCTTC. Amino acid sequence: CASSYSTRGDYGHTF.

V is TRBV5-4 and J is TRBJ1-2; weak D call: TRBD1 (6 bases). The CDR3 is 13 residues long. Germline CDR1 SGHNT, CDR2 YYREEE (reference sequence). V was trimmed by 1 base and J by 6 bases, leaving 10 bases between them. The CDR3 sequence is CASSLTQGDGYTF. The CDR3 DNA is TGTGCCAGCAGCTTGACACAGGGAGATGGCTACACCTTC.

The gene calls are TRBV11-2 and TRBJ2-3; 8 nucleotides agree with TRBD2. V shed 4 bases and J 1 base; nucleotides not matched to a gene: 4. Looked up from germline, CDR1 is SGHAT and CDR2 is FQNNGV. The CDR3 covers 15 residues. CDR3 nucleotide sequence: TGTGCCAGCAGCTCCGGGGGGGACGGCACAGATACGCAGTATTTT. Amino acid sequence: CASSSGGDGTDTQYF. Supplemented by reference TRBV11-2 and TRBJ2-3, the full variable domain reads EAGVAQSPRYKIIEKRQSVAFWCNPISGHATLYWYQQILGQGPKLLIQFQNNGVVDDSQLPKDRFSAERLKGVDSTLKIQPAKLEDSAVYLCASSSGGDGTDTQYFGPGTRLTVL.